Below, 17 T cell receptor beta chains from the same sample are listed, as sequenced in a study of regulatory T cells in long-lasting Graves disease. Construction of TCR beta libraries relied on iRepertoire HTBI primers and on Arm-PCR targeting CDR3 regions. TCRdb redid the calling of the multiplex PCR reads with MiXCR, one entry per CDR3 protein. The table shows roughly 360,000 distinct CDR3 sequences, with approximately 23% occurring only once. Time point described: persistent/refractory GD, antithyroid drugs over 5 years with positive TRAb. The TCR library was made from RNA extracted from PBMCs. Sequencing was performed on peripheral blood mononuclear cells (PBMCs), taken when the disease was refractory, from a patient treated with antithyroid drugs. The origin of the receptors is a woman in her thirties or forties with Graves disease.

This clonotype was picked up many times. CDR3: CASSMTPGELFF. The CDR3 bases are TGTGCCAGCAGCATGACTCCCGGGGAGCTGTTTTTT. V and J are TRBV28 and TRBJ2-2, with D uncertain. Germline-derived CDR1 and CDR2 are MDHEN and SYDVKM. The CDR3 contains 12 residues. Trimming took off 6 bases at V and 6 bases at J, with 8 bases between the two ends.

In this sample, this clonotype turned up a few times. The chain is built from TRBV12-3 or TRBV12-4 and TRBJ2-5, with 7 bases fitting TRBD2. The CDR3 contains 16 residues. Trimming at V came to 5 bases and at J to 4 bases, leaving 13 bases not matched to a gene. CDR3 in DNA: TGTGCCAGCAGTCCCTGGGGGGGGTCTATGGGAGAGACCCAGTACTTC. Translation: CASSPWGGSMGETQYF.

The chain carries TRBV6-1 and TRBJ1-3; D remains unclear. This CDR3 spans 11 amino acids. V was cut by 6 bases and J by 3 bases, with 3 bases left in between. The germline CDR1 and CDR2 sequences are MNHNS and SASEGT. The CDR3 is CASSIGNTIYF. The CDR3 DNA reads TGTGCCAGCAGCATTGGAAACACCATATATTTT.

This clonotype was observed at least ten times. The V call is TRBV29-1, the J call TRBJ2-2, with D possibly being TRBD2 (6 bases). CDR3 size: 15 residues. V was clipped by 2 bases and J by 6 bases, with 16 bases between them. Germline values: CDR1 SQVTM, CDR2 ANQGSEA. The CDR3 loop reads CSVEYRGKRAGELFF. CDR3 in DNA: TGCAGCGTTGAATATCGCGGGAAGAGGGCCGGGGAGCTGTTTTTT.

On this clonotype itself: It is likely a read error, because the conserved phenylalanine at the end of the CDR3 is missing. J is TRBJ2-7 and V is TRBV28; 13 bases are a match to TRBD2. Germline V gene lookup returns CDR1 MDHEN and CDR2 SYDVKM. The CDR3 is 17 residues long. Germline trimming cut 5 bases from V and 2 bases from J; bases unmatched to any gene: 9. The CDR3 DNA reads TGTGCCAGCAGTGGACTAGCGGGAGTCTTTCCCCCCTACGAGCAGTACTCC. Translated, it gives CASSGLAGVFPPYEQYS.

The CDR3 protein is CASSASTGGNTGELFF. In DNA form, the CDR3 reads TGTGCCAGCAGTGCCTCCACAGGGGGCAACACCGGGGAGCTGTTTTTT. The rearrangement uses TRBV28 and TRBJ2-2; 9 bases map to TRBD1. This CDR3 has 16 amino acids. The germline V gene has CDR1 MDHEN and CDR2 SYDVKM. J was trimmed by 2 bases and V by 5 bases; bases with no gene match: 6.

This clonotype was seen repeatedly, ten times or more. The CDR3 protein is CASTFGGTGELFF. CDR3 coding DNA: TGTGCCAGCACTTTTGGCGGAACCGGGGAGCTGTTTTTT. The rearrangement uses TRBV27 and TRBJ2-2; D unclear. The V gene lost 7 bases and the J gene lost 5 bases, with 11 bases spanning the gap. CDR3 size: 13 residues. Germline lookup yields CDR1 MNHEY and CDR2 SMNVEV (reference sequence).

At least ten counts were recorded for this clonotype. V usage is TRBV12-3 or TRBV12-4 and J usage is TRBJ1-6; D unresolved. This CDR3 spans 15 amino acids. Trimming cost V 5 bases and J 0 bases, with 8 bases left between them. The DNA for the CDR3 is TGTGCCAGCAGTCCCCAGCGCTCCTATAATTCACCCCTCCACTTT. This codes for CASSPQRSYNSPLHF.

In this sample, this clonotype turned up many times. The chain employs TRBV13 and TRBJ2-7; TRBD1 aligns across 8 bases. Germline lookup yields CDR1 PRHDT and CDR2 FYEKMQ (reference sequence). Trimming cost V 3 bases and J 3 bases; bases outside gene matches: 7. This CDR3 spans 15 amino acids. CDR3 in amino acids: CASSFRAGGDYEQYF. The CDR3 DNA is TGTGCCAGCAGCTTTCGGGCAGGGGGCGACTACGAGCAGTACTTC.

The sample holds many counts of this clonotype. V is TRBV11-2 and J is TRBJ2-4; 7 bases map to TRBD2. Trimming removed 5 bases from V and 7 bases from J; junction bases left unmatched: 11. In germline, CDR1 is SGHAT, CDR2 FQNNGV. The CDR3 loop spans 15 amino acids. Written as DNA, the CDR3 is TGTGCCAGCAGCGATTTGGGGGAGGGAGTTAACATTCAGTACTTC. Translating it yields CASSDLGEGVNIQYF.

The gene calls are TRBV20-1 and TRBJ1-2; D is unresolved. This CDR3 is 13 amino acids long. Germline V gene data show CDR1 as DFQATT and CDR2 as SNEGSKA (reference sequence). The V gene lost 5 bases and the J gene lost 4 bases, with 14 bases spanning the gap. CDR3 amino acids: CSAPRPSTYGYTF. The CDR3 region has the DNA TGCAGTGCTCCTAGACCCTCCACCTATGGCTACACCTTC.

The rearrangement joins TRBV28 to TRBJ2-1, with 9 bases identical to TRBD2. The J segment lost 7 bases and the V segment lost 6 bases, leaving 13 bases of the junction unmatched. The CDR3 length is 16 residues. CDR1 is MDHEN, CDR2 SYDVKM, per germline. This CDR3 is CASSLTGLAGRNEQFF. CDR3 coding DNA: TGTGCCAGCAGCCTGACGGGGCTAGCGGGACGGAATGAGCAGTTCTTC.

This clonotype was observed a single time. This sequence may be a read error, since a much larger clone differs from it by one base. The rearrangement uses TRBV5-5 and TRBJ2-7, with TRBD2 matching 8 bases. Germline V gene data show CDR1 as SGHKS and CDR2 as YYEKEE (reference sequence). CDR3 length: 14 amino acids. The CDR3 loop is CASSLRTSSYGQYF. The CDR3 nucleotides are TGTGCCAGCAGCCTACGGACTAGCTCCTACGGGCAGTACTTC.

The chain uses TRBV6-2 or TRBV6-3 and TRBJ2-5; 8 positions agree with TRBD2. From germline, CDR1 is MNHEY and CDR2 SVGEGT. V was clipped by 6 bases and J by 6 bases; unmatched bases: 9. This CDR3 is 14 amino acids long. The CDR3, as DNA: TGTGCCAGCAGAACCGGGACTAGGGGACAGACCCAGTACTTC. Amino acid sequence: CASRTGTRGQTQYF.

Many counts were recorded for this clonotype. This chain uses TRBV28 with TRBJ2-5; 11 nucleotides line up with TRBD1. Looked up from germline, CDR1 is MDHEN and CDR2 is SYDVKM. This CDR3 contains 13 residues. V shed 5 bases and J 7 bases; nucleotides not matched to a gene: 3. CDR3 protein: CASSHGTGGTQYF. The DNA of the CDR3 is TGTGCCAGCAGTCACGGGACAGGGGGGACCCAGTACTTC.

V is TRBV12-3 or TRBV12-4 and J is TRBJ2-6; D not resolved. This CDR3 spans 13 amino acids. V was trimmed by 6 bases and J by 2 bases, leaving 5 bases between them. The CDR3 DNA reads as TGTGCCAGCAGCCCGGCTGGGGCCAACGTCCTGACTTTC. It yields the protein CASSPAGANVLTF.

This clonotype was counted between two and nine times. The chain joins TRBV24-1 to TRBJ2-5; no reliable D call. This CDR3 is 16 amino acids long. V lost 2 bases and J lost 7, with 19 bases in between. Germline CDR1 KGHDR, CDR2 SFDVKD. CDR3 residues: CATSDSPVDGHWTQYF. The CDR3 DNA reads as TGTGCCACCAGTGATTCGCCCGTGGACGGCCATTGGACCCAGTACTTC.